The 23 T cell receptor beta chains below come from one sample, sequenced in a study of cytomegalovirus exposure and HLA in healthy donors (dated by TCRdb to about 2017). The library was obtained by the immunoSEQ multiplex PCR assay. The multiplex PCR relied on a mix of 60 forward primers for TCR Vbeta segments and 13 reverse primers for TCR Jbeta segments. TCRdb retrieved this table from immuneACCESS and kept in-frame rearrangements only. Not all clones are present; in checked studies, unresolved V genes account for under half, and no reason is known for the remainder. This sample gives some 97,000 clones in total; around 74% of them show up just once. The ten largest clones represent approximately 14% of the sample. The sequenced material came from PBMCs. These TCRs come from a male donor in good health and CMV-seropositive.

The rearrangement joins TRBV5-6 to TRBJ2-2; TRBD1 matches at 8 bases. Germline-derived CDR1 and CDR2 are SGHDT and YYEEEE. The CDR3 runs to 16 residues. V gave up 7 bases and J gave up 4 bases; unmatched junction bases: 12. The CDR3 is CASQFAGQGFTGELFF. DNA for the CDR3: TGTGCCAGCCAGTTTGCCGGACAGGGATTCACCGGGGAGCTGTTTTTT.

V is TRBV11-2 and J is TRBJ2-7; 7 bases agree with TRBD2. Germline assignment: CDR1 SGHAT and CDR2 FQNNGV. J was trimmed by 3 bases and V by 11 bases; bases with no gene match: 13. This CDR3 has 14 amino acids. CDR3 protein: CAGSLRGDLYEQYF. The DNA of the CDR3 is TGTGCCGGGTCCCTTCGGGGGGACCTCTACGAGCAGTACTTC.

This clone was counted between two and nine times. This sequence joins TRBV30 and TRBJ1-3; D is uncertain. The length of the CDR3 is 14 residues. The V gene lost 0 bases and the J gene lost 3 bases, with 9 bases spanning the gap. Germline lookup yields CDR1 GTSNPN and CDR2 SVGIG (reference sequence). The CDR3 DNA reads as TGTGCCTGGAGTGTACTAGGGATTGGAAACACCATATATTTT. Translating gives CAWSVLGIGNTIYF. The variable domain in full, with the rest retrieved from reference TRBV30 and TRBJ1-3, is SQTIHQWPATLVQPVGSPLSLECTVEGTSNPNLYWYRQAAGRGLQLLFYSVGIGQISSEVPQNLSASRPQDRQFILSSKKLLLSDSGFYLCAWSVLGIGNTIYFGEGSWLTVV.

The rearrangement links TRBV7-9 to TRBJ1-1, with D possibly being TRBD1 (5 bases). Trimming took off 0 bases at V and 6 bases at J, with 11 bases between the two ends. The germline CDR1 and CDR2 sequences are SEHNR and FQNEAQ (reference sequence). This CDR3 has 14 amino acids. CDR3 bases: TGTGCCAGCAGCTTAGCCAGGGCGGTCGCTGAAGCTTTCTTT. Residues: CASSLARAVAEAFF. Complete variable domain (other parts from reference TRBV7-9 and TRBJ1-1): DTGVSQNPRHKITKRGQNVTFRCDPISEHNRLYWYRQTLGQGPEFLTYFQNEAQLEKSRLLSDRFSAERPKGSFSTLEIQRTEQGDSAMYLCASSLARAVAEAFFGQGTRLTVV.

The chain recombines TRBV30 with TRBJ2-5; 7 bases are shared with TRBD1. Germline-derived CDR1 and CDR2 are GTSNPN and SVGIG (reference sequence). V lost 4 bases, J lost 1 base, and 3 bases stayed unmatched. The CDR3 has 13 amino acids. CDR3 amino acids: CAWTRDSQETQYF. In DNA, the CDR3 is TGTGCCTGGACCCGGGACAGCCAAGAGACCCAGTACTTC.

DNA for the CDR3: TGCGCCAGCAGTATAGAAGAGAAGACCCAGTACTTC. This codes for CASSIEEKTQYF. This sequence joins TRBV10-2 and TRBJ2-5; D ambiguous. Germline CDR1 and CDR2: WSHSY and SAAADI. The CDR3 totals 12 residues. V was trimmed by 5 bases and J by 6 bases, leaving 10 bases between them.

V gene TRBV4-1 combines with J gene TRBJ2-3; unclear D gene. CDR3 length: 15 residues. Germline CDR1 is MGHRA and CDR2 is YSYEKL. Trimming removed 1 base from V and 2 bases from J, with 10 bases in between. This CDR3 reads CASSQAPTNTDTQYF. In nucleotides, the CDR3 is TGCGCCAGCAGCCAAGCCCCTACCAACACAGATACGCAGTATTTT.

CDR3: CASSRKAGEPSNYGYTF. The CDR3, as DNA: TGTGCCAGTAGTAGAAAGGCAGGGGAACCCTCAAACTATGGCTACACCTTC. V gene TRBV19 combines with J gene TRBJ1-2, with D possibly TRBD1 on 6 matching bases. V was shortened by 4 bases and J by 2 bases, with 20 bases between the two germline ends. Germline CDR1 and CDR2: LNHDA and SQIVND (reference sequence). The CDR3 has 17 amino acids.

The chain links TRBV7-9 to TRBJ1-4; D is undetermined. The germline CDR1 and CDR2 sequences are SEHNR and FQNEAQ (reference sequence). Trimming cost V 1 base and J 1 base, with 16 bases left between them. CDR3 length: 18 amino acids. The CDR3 here is CASSLDEGPILTNEKLFF. The CDR3, as DNA: TGTGCCAGCAGCTTAGATGAGGGTCCTATTTTAACTAATGAAAAACTGTTTTTT.

V gene TRBV6-6 combines with J gene TRBJ1-1; a weak D match, TRBD1 (5 bases). Germline loops: CDR1 MNHNY, CDR2 SVGAGI (reference sequence). The CDR3 length is 14 residues. V was shortened by 11 bases and J by 2 bases, with 18 bases between the two germline ends. The CDR3 protein is CAGAIDRSNTEAFF. DNA of the CDR3: TGTGCCGGGGCGATTGACAGATCCAACACTGAAGCTTTCTTT.

The chain joins TRBV4-3 to TRBJ2-1; D may be TRBD2 (7 bases). Germline lookup yields CDR1 LGHNA and CDR2 YSLEER. The CDR3 consists of 16 residues. V lost 0 bases and J 4 bases, leaving 13 bases between the germline ends. CDR3 sequence (DNA): TGCGCCAGCAGCCAAGATCTGGGGGGGCGGTACAATGAGCAGTTCTTC. This codes for CASSQDLGGRYNEQFF.

The CDR3 protein is CASSLAANTEAFF. The CDR3 nucleotides read TGTGCCAGCAGCTTAGCGGCGAACACTGAAGCTTTCTTT. The chain joins TRBV7-2 to TRBJ1-1; D is unresolved. The CDR3 is 13 residues long. V was clipped by 0 bases and J by 1 base, with 3 bases between them. CDR1 SGHTA and CDR2 FQGNSA come from the germline V gene.

This sequence joins TRBV5-6 and TRBJ2-7; weak D call: TRBD2 (6 bases). This CDR3 region has 13 residues. Per germline, CDR1 SGHDT and CDR2 YYEEEE. V lost 5 bases, J lost 0 bases, and 9 bases lay in between. CDR3 bases: TGTGCCAGCAGGGAGGGTTTCTCCTACGAGCAGTACTTC. Encoded protein: CASREGFSYEQYF.

The DNA for the CDR3 is TGTGCCAGCAGCAGTACCCGGGTTCGCTCAAGCTCCTACAATGAGCAGTTCTTC. Translation gives CASSSTRVRSSSYNEQFF. The chain carries TRBV7-9 and TRBJ2-1; D remains unclear. The ends were cut back, 5 bases at V and 0 bases at J, with 20 bases in the middle. Germline V CDR1 and CDR2: SEHNR, FQNEAQ (reference sequence). CDR3 length: 18 amino acids.

The chain links TRBV5-6 to TRBJ1-4, with 7 nucleotides matching TRBD1. CDR1 and CDR2 (germline): SGHDT, YYEEEE. Unmatched junction bases numbered 7, after V lost 4 bases and J lost 7 bases. There are 14 residues in the CDR3. Here the CDR3 reads CASSLQGIGEKLFF. The CDR3 bases are TGTGCCAGCAGCCTACAGGGGATAGGTGAAAAACTGTTTTTT.

This clone was seen more than once but under ten times. The CDR3 DNA is TGTGCCAGCAGCCACAATCCAACCGGTGGGACAGGGTATGAAAAACTGTTTTTT. This translates into CASSHNPTGGTGYEKLFF. The V and J genes are TRBV14 and TRBJ1-4, with 9 bases fitting TRBD1. The CDR3 has 18 amino acids. Looked up from germline, CDR1 is SGHDN and CDR2 is FVKESK. The trim removed 3 bases at V and 6 bases at J, leaving 14 bases unmatched.

The chain recombines TRBV5-6 with TRBJ2-7; tentatively, D is TRBD1 (6 bases). The CDR3 is made up of 15 amino acids. Germline loops: CDR1 SGHDT, CDR2 YYEEEE. The V and J ends lost 6 bases and 4 bases respectively, with 20 bases between them. The CDR3 DNA is TGTGCCAGCATCGGCCGGGGCAGGGGATTTTACGAGCAGTACTTC. Its protein is CASIGRGRGFYEQYF.

This chain connects TRBV28 to TRBJ2-6; D not certain. Germline lookup yields CDR1 MDHEN and CDR2 SYDVKM. Trimming took 1 base from V and 0 from J, leaving 10 bases between them. The CDR3 has 17 amino acids. The CDR3 sequence: CASSLSVRYSGANVLTF. The CDR3 DNA reads TGTGCCAGCAGTTTATCGGTCAGGTACTCTGGGGCCAACGTCCTGACTTTC.

The chain uses TRBV6-6 and TRBJ2-1, with 7 bases that match TRBD1. CDR3 length: 16 amino acids. Germline CDR1 and CDR2: MNHNY and SVGAGI (reference sequence). The trim removed 5 bases at V and 0 bases at J, leaving 7 bases unmatched. CDR3 residues: CASSTNRGLSYNEQFF. The CDR3 nucleotides read TGTGCCAGCAGTACCAACAGGGGCCTCTCCTACAATGAGCAGTTCTTC.

This clone showed up just a few times. The rearrangement links TRBV7-2 to TRBJ1-5, with D hard to call. Germline-derived CDR1 and CDR2 are SGHTA and FQGNSA. V gave up 5 bases and J gave up 5 bases, with 10 bases separating them. The CDR3 is 13 residues long. The CDR3 sequence is CASSGERDQPQHF. The CDR3 DNA reads TGTGCCAGCAGCGGTGAGAGGGATCAGCCCCAGCATTTT. The full variable domain, in which reference TRBV7-2 and TRBJ1-5 provide the parts outside the CDR3, is GAGVSQSPSNKVTEKGKDVELRCDPISGHTALYWYRQSLGQGLEFLIYFQGNSAPDKSGLPSDRFSAERTGGSVSTLTIQRTQQEDSAVYLCASSGERDQPQHFGDGTRLSIL.

The rearrangement uses TRBV11-3 and TRBJ2-7, with D hard to call. CDR1 and CDR2 from the germline V gene are SGHNT and YENEEA. CDR3 length: 14 amino acids. The germline V and J ends were trimmed by 1 base and 4 bases, with 11 bases remaining between them. The CDR3 region is CASSLVAVSYEQYF. CDR3 sequence (DNA): TGTGCCAGCAGCTTAGTGGCTGTTTCATACGAGCAGTACTTC.

The V and J genes are TRBV27 and TRBJ2-7; D might be TRBD2 (5 bases). Germline CDR1 is MNHEY and CDR2 is SMNVEV (reference sequence). The CDR3 is 15 residues long. Between the trimmed V and J ends, which lost 6 bases and 6 bases, there was a span of 21 bases. The CDR3 DNA reads as TGTGCCAGCAGCCGGGTCGGTATCTCCAGCGGCGAGCAGTACTTC. This translates into CASSRVGISSGEQYF.

This chain joins TRBV5-1 and TRBJ2-7; 9 bases are a match to TRBD2. The CDR3 contains 14 residues. Losses at the gene ends were 2 bases for V and 4 bases for J; bases not matched to a gene: 4. Per germline, CDR1 SGHRS and CDR2 YFSETQ. CDR3 in amino acids: CASSFVAGDYEQYF. The CDR3 DNA reads as TGCGCCAGCAGCTTCGTAGCGGGAGATTACGAGCAGTACTTC.